This T cell receptor beta chain was obtained from a study of blood T cells in healthy people across ages. The table lists this clonotype with a few counts. The CDR3 extends over 13 amino acids. Trimming stripped 8 bases from V and 7 bases from J, with 17 bases between. Next came a second PCR, run for about 6 to 11 cycles, which used a sample-barcoded 5' primer along with a J-beta primer mix. In TCRdb, the 5' RACE reads were re-called with MiXCR into one record per CDR3 protein. The table has about 1.8 million distinct CDR3 sequences, roughly 49% seen once. The gene calls are TRBV12-3 or TRBV12-4 and TRBJ1-2; D is perhaps TRBD1 (6 bases). This receptor was obtained from a woman aged 40 to 50 in good health. Sequencing used blood. The CDR3, as DNA: TGTGCCAGCGCGGGGGGCAGAGGGGCTGGCTACACCTTC. Protein: CASAGGRGAGYTF.